These 30 T cell receptor beta chains were sequenced from one sample in a study of blood T cells in healthy people across ages. For the second PCR, which ran for about 6 to 12 cycles, a sample-barcoded 5' primer and a J-beta primer mix were used. In TCRdb, the 5' RACE reads were re-called with MiXCR into one record per CDR3 protein. The sample consists of roughly 800,000 distinct CDR3 sequences, around a quarter of them appearing once. These data were also filed under a second study, of T cells of mothers and their children.

The sequenced material came from blood. Receptor source: a boy younger than 18 in good health.

V and J are TRBV30 and TRBJ2-1, with TRBD2 identical over 7 bases. From germline, CDR1 is GTSNPN and CDR2 SVGIG (reference sequence). V gave up 3 bases and J gave up 0 bases; unmatched junction bases: 11. This CDR3 comprises 17 residues. CDR3 DNA sequence: TGTGCCTGGAGCGGTACTAGCGATCCGCGCTCCTACAATGAGCAGTTCTTC. It encodes CAWSGTSDPRSYNEQFF. The whole variable domain, remainder taken from reference TRBV30 and TRBJ2-1, is SQTIHQWPATLVQPVGSPLSLECTVEGTSNPNLYWYRQAAGRGLQLLFYSVGIGQISSEVPQNLSASRPQDRQFILSSKKLLLSDSGFYLCAWSGTSDPRSYNEQFFGPGTRLTVL.

The genes are TRBV7-6 and TRBJ2-1; TRBD1 agrees at 7 bases. The V gene's germline CDR1 is SGHVS and CDR2 FNYEAQ. The CDR3 has 15 residues. The J segment lost 4 bases and the V segment lost 1 base, leaving 4 bases of the junction unmatched. CDR3 DNA: TGTGCCAGCAGCTTAGAAGGGGGCGCTTACAATGAGCAGTTCTTC. Translated: CASSLEGGAYNEQFF.

In its sample, this clonotype was seen a few times. The rearrangement uses TRBV11-2 and TRBJ2-5, with 9 bases aligning to TRBD1. After removal of 1 base from V and 5 bases from J, the junction contained 8 bases not matched to a gene. The CDR3 runs to 16 residues. Germline V CDR1 and CDR2: SGHAT, FQNNGV. CDR3 DNA sequence: TGTGCCAGCAGCTTAGGTGGGACAGGGCCGGGGGAGACCCAGTACTTC. It codes for CASSLGGTGPGETQYF.

The CDR3 sequence is CSARGRGDWEQYF. CDR3 nucleotides: TGCAGTGCTAGAGGCAGGGGCGATTGGGAGCAGTACTTC. This chain links TRBV20-1 with TRBJ2-7, with D possibly matching TRBD1 (6 bases). V dropped 1 base and J dropped 7 bases, with 14 bases sitting between them. CDR3 size: 13 residues. Germline lookup yields CDR1 DFQATT and CDR2 SNEGSKA (reference sequence).

This clonotype has more than one count but fewer than ten. This rearrangement joins TRBV6-1 to TRBJ1-6; 9 nucleotides line up with TRBD1. Germline V CDR1 and CDR2: MNHNS, SASEGT. The CDR3 has 15 amino acids. V shed 3 bases and J 6 bases; nucleotides not matched to a gene: 3. CDR3 coding DNA: TGTGCCAGCAGTGACCGGGACAGGGTTAATTCACCCCTCCACTTT. Its protein product is CASSDRDRVNSPLHF.

The chain combines TRBV10-3 with TRBJ2-5, with D tentatively TRBD2 (6 bases). V lost 10 bases and J lost 4, with 28 bases in between. The CDR3 totals 17 residues. CDR1 is ENHRY, CDR2 SYGVKD, per germline. CDR3 residues: CATGVGPADPGGETQYF. The CDR3 DNA reads as TGTGCCACCGGGGTGGGACCGGCTGACCCCGGGGGAGAGACCCAGTACTTC.

To note about this clonotype: The germline gene is not matched at one end of the junction; a read error may be the cause. This sequence joins TRBV25-1 and TRBJ2-5, with 8 bases matching TRBD1. Per germline, CDR1 MGHDK and CDR2 SYGVNS. CDR3 length: 16 amino acids. The CDR3 region has the DNA TGTGTCAGCAGTGATTCACCCCCAGGGGGCCACGAGACCCAGTACTTC. It codes for CVSSDSPPGGHETQYF.

This clonotype showed up just a few times. The chain joins TRBV20-1 to TRBJ2-7, with 16 nucleotides matching TRBD2. This CDR3 comprises 15 residues. The germline CDR1 and CDR2 sequences are DFQATT and SNEGSKA (reference sequence). J lost 2 bases, V lost 3 bases, and 1 base had no gene match. CDR3 region: CSARGLAGGTYEQYF. The CDR3 DNA reads as TGCAGTGCTAGGGGACTAGCGGGAGGGACCTACGAGCAGTACTTC.

The chain employs TRBV5-1 and TRBJ1-5, with 10 positions matching TRBD1. The ends lost 2 bases at V and 6 bases at J; junction bases unmatched: 5. CDR3 size: 15 residues. Germline CDR1 SGHRS, CDR2 YFSETQ. This CDR3 reads CASSFGTGEGQPQHF. The CDR3 DNA reads as TGCGCCAGCAGCTTTGGGACAGGGGAAGGTCAGCCCCAGCATTTT.

This clonotype occurred a few times. The chain couples TRBV7-9 to TRBJ1-5, with 10 nucleotides matching TRBD1. Germline values: CDR1 SEHNR, CDR2 FQNEAQ (reference sequence). J gave up 4 bases and V 1 base, and 4 bases lay outside the gene matches. CDR3 length: 16 amino acids. CDR3 loop: CASSLDGTGVNQPQHF. For the CDR3, the DNA is TGTGCCAGCAGCTTAGATGGGACAGGGGTAAATCAGCCCCAGCATTTT. Full variable domain (remainder filled in from reference TRBV7-9 and TRBJ1-5): DTGVSQNPRHKITKRGQNVTFRCDPISEHNRLYWYRQTLGQGPEFLTYFQNEAQLEKSRLLSDRFSAERPKGSFSTLEIQRTEQGDSAMYLCASSLDGTGVNQPQHFGDGTRLSIL.

This clonotype has more than one count but fewer than ten. The chain has TRBV27 and TRBJ1-5; D unclear. CDR3 length: 10 residues. V lost 8 bases, J lost 9 bases, and 8 bases lay in between. Germline V gene lookup returns CDR1 MNHEY and CDR2 SMNVEV (reference sequence). The CDR3: CASGMSPQHF. DNA for the CDR3: TGTGCCAGCGGGATGTCGCCCCAGCATTTT.

The sample holds a few counts of this clonotype. A read error may produce the germline difference seen at one junction end. This chain links TRBV20-1 with TRBJ2-1; 7 bases align to TRBD2. The CDR3 covers 13 residues. Germline assignment: CDR1 DFQATT and CDR2 SNEGSKA (reference sequence). The CDR3 loop is CSASRLAARGGYF. In nucleotides, the CDR3 is TGCAGTGCCTCTAGACTAGCCGCTCGCGGCGGATACTTC.

This clonotype showed up just a few times. Here the CDR3 DNA reads TGTGCCAGCATCGAGACAGATAATTCACCCCTCCACTTT. As protein: CASIETDNSPLHF. The V gene is TRBV2, the J gene TRBJ1-6, with D perhaps matching TRBD1 (5 bases). The CDR3 has 13 residues. Germline V gene lookup returns CDR1 SNHLY and CDR2 FYNNEI. The V end lost 7 bases, the J end lost 5 bases, and 9 bases lay between the germline ends.

The chain carries TRBV20-1 and TRBJ2-2, with 7 bases identical to TRBD1. The CDR3 extends over 14 amino acids. The V segment lost 2 bases and the J segment 7 bases; nucleotides outside the gene matches: 7. Germline CDR1 reads DFQATT; CDR2 reads SNEGSKA (reference sequence). The CDR3 region is CSARLQGMGGELFF. As DNA, the CDR3 is TGCAGTGCTAGACTACAGGGGATGGGCGGGGAGCTGTTTTTT.

This clonotype appeared a few times. V is TRBV27 and J is TRBJ1-1; D ambiguous. This CDR3 has 13 residues. Looked up from germline, CDR1 is MNHEY and CDR2 is SMNVEV (reference sequence). Trimming pared 6 bases from V and 0 bases from J, leaving 8 bases between. In DNA, the CDR3 is TGTGCCAGCAGCCACGAAGTGAACACTGAAGCTTTCTTT. Its translation is CASSHEVNTEAFF.

CDR3: CASSPRGSGPSNQPQHF. The CDR3 region has the DNA TGTGCCAGCAGCCCCCGGGGGTCGGGACCAAGCAATCAGCCCCAGCATTTT. The rearrangement joins TRBV5-5 to TRBJ1-5, with TRBD1 as a possible D gene (5 bases). V was pared by 4 bases and J by 1 base, with 18 bases between. This CDR3 is built from 17 residues. CDR1 SGHKS and CDR2 YYEKEE come from the germline V gene (reference sequence). Looking up the rest from reference TRBV5-5 and TRBJ1-5 gives the full variable domain: DAGVTQSPTHLIKTRGQQVTLRCSPISGHKSVSWYQQVLGQGPQFIFQYYEKEERGRGNFPDRFSARQFPNYSSELNVNALLLGDSALYLCASSPRGSGPSNQPQHFGDGTRLSIL.

V is TRBV14 and J is TRBJ2-5; 7 bases are a match to TRBD1. CDR1 and CDR2 (germline): SGHDN, FVKESK. V lost 4 bases, J lost 5 bases, and 10 bases stayed unmatched. The CDR3 consists of 15 residues. The CDR3 protein is CASSLIEGASETQYF. The CDR3 DNA sequence: TGTGCCAGCAGCCTTATCGAGGGGGCCAGCGAGACCCAGTACTTC.

The chain joins TRBV6-4 to TRBJ2-1, with 8 bases that match TRBD2. J lost 10 bases, V lost 7 bases, and 9 bases had no gene match. CDR3 length equals 13 residues. Germline assignment: CDR1 MRHNA and CDR2 SNTAGT. CDR3 in DNA: TGTGCCAGCAACGGGACTAGTCTAGACGAGCAGTTCTTC. This gives the protein CASNGTSLDEQFF.

This clonotype came up a few times. The chain combines TRBV20-1 with TRBJ1-2; TRBD1 matches 7 bases. V lost 3 bases, J lost 4 bases, and 2 bases stayed unmatched. This CDR3 region has 12 residues. CDR1 DFQATT and CDR2 SNEGSKA come from the germline V gene (reference sequence). CDR3 DNA: TGCAGTGCTAGGCAGGGGGTCTATGGCTACACCTTC. Amino acid sequence: CSARQGVYGYTF.

This clonotype was counted many times. The V call is TRBV29-1, the J call TRBJ1-4; D is ambiguous. The CDR3 has 13 residues. The germline CDR1 and CDR2 sequences are SQVTM and ANQGSEA. Trimming pared 2 bases from V and 4 bases from J, leaving 8 bases between. The CDR3 reads CSVETSHNEKLFF. CDR3 DNA sequence: TGCAGCGTTGAAACCAGTCATAATGAAAAACTGTTTTTT.

This chain uses TRBV12-3 or TRBV12-4 with TRBJ1-2; tentatively, D is TRBD1 (5 bases). Trimming left V 3 bases short and J 6 bases short, with 11 bases between. This CDR3 contains 13 residues. DNA for the CDR3: TGTGCCAGCAGTTTTTGGAGGGGACATGGCTACACCTTC. Translation gives CASSFWRGHGYTF.

The CDR3, as DNA: TGTGCCAGCAGCCGGGGACAGGGTAGGGGCACAGATACGCAGTATTTT. This encodes CASSRGQGRGTDTQYF. The gene calls are TRBV7-2 and TRBJ2-3; 9 nucleotides align to TRBD1. This CDR3 has 16 residues. Germline CDR1 is SGHTA and CDR2 is FQGNSA. The V segment lost 5 bases and the J segment 1 base; nucleotides outside the gene matches: 7.

The chain employs TRBV5-1 and TRBJ1-1; TRBD1 might be the D (5 bases). The CDR3 runs to 18 residues. The germline CDR1 and CDR2 sequences are SGHRS and YFSETQ. Trimming took 4 bases from V and 0 from J, leaving 22 bases between them. The CDR3 reads CASSPGGGAHLLNTEAFF. The CDR3 region has the DNA TGCGCCAGCAGCCCGGGGGGGGGAGCCCACCTCCTGAACACTGAAGCTTTCTTT.

This clonotype was picked up a small number of times. The rearrangement joins TRBV4-3 to TRBJ2-3, with D possibly TRBD1 on 6 matching bases. The CDR3 is made up of 18 amino acids. Trimming removed 1 base at V and 2 bases at J, with 19 bases between. Germline V gene data show CDR1 as LGHNA and CDR2 as YSLEER. The CDR3 DNA reads TGCGCCAGCAGCCAAGGGTTAGGGGGAAGGGGTTTCACAGATACGCAGTATTTT. This gives the protein CASSQGLGGRGFTDTQYF.

This clonotype was counted between two and nine times. The chain carries TRBV7-2 and TRBJ2-3; TRBD2 matches 14 bases. The CDR3 loop spans 19 amino acids. The V gene's germline CDR1 is SGHTA and CDR2 FQGNSA. With V trimmed by 3 bases and J by 4 bases, 12 bases remained unmatched. In DNA form, the CDR3 reads TGTGCCAGCAGCTTTCCCGGGACTAGCGGGAGTTTTTCCGCAGATACGCAGTATTTT. Encoded protein: CASSFPGTSGSFSADTQYF.

The V gene is TRBV9, the J gene TRBJ2-2, with D maybe TRBD2 (6 bases). The CDR3 contains 14 residues. V dropped 4 bases and J dropped 7 bases, with 14 bases sitting between them. The germline CDR1 and CDR2 sequences are SGDLS and YYNGEE. CDR3 coding DNA: TGTGCCAGCAGCCCCGTGGGGGGAGGCGGGGAGCTGTTTTTT. This translates into CASSPVGGGGELFF.

There are a few counts of this clonotype. The chain joins TRBV11-2 to TRBJ2-2; the D is unclear. Trimming removed 3 bases at V and 0 bases at J, with 5 bases between. There are 14 residues in the CDR3. The germline V gene encodes CDR1 SGHAT and CDR2 FQNNGV. The chain's CDR3 is CASSLVANTGELFF. The DNA of the CDR3 is TGTGCCAGCAGCTTGGTTGCGAACACCGGGGAGCTGTTTTTT.

This clonotype was detected a few times. The chain is built from TRBV5-1 and TRBJ2-7; the D call may be TRBD1 or TRBD2 (5 bases each). The J call may not be correct, given that the DNA end is closer to TRBJ2-5. Germline CDR1 is SGHRS and CDR2 is YFSETQ. The CDR3 covers 13 residues. The CDR3 DNA reads TGCGCCAGCTTTCTGGGGACCCAAGAGACCCAGTACTTC. Its translation: CASFLGTQETQYF.

This clonotype was observed a few times. This chain links TRBV7-3 with TRBJ1-1, with D perhaps TRBD1 (5 bases). The CDR3 spans 17 residues. Germline assignment: CDR1 SGHTA and CDR2 FQGTGA. Trimming took off 1 base at V and 5 bases at J, with 20 bases between the two ends. The CDR3 nucleotides read TGTGCCAGCAGCTTAAATGCCGGGGGGGGATGGAGGACTGAAGCTTTCTTT. It codes for CASSLNAGGGWRTEAFF.

This clonotype has a handful of counts. The chain links TRBV4-2 to TRBJ2-5, with 9 bases fitting TRBD2. The end of the DNA is better explained by TRBJ2-1, so the J call may be wrong. The CDR3 runs 17 residues. From germline, CDR1 is LGHNA and CDR2 YNFKEQ. For the CDR3, the DNA is TGTGCCAGCAGCCAAGGTCTGGCTAGCGGGAACGCGCGGGAGCAGTTCTTC. Its protein product is CASSQGLASGNAREQFF.